This record covers a single TCR beta chain. The data originate from a study of T-cell memory formation after mild COVID-19. Germline CDR1 and CDR2: SGDLS and YYNGEE. CDR3 size: 13 residues. V was trimmed by 0 bases and J by 1 base, leaving 4 bases between them. One entry per CDR3 protein results from TCRdb running MiXCR on the 5' RACE reads. The sample has tens of thousands of distinct CDR3 sequences, 9.5% to 15% seen once. Sequenced input: PBMCs or a T cell subset sorted from them (not recorded which). The chain links TRBV9 to TRBJ1-1; D uncertain. This TCR came from a man younger than 30 who had mild COVID-19 (a few samples of this study predate the infection). Cell type and time point are not known. CDR3 DNA sequence: TGTGCCAGCAGCGTAGAGTCGAACACTGAAGCTTTCTTT. It specifies CASSVESNTEAFF.